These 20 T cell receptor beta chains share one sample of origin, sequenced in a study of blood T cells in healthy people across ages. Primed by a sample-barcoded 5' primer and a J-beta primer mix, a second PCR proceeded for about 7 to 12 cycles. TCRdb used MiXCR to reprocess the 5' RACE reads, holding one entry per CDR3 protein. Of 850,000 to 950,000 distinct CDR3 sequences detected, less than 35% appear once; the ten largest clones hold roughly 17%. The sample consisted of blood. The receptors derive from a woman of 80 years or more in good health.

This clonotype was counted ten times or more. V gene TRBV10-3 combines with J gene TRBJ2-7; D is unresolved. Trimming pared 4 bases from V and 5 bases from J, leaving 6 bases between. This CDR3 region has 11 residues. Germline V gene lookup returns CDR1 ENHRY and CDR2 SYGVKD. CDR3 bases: TGTGCCATCAGTGTTTTGAACGAGCAGTACTTC. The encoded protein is CAISVLNEQYF.

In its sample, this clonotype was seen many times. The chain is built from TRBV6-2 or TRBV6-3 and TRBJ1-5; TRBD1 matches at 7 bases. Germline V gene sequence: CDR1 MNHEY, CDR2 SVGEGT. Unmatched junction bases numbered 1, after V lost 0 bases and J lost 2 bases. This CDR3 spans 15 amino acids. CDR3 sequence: CASSYSGQGNQPQHF. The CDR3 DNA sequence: TGTGCCAGCAGTTACTCAGGACAGGGCAATCAGCCCCAGCATTTT.

Written as DNA, the CDR3 is TGTGCCAGCAGTTTGGCAAGGGACTACAAAAACATTCAGTACTTC. Encoded protein: CASSLARDYKNIQYF. This chain connects TRBV27 to TRBJ2-4, with TRBD2 matching 7 bases. CDR3 length: 15 residues. V gave up 3 bases and J gave up 3 bases; unmatched junction bases: 5. The germline V gene encodes CDR1 MNHEY and CDR2 SMNVEV (reference sequence).

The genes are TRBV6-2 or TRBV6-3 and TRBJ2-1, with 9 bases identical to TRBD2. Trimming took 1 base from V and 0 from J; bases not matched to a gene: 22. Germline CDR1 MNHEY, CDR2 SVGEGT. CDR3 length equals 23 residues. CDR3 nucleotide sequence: TGTGCCAGCAGTTACTATGTGGGAGGCTCCCCACAGCGGGGGGCTGCCTCCTACAATGAGCAGTTCTTC. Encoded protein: CASSYYVGGSPQRGAASYNEQFF.

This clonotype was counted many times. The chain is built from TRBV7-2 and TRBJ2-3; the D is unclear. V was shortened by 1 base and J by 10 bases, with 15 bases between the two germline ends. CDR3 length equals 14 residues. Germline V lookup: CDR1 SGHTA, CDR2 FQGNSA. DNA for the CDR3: TGTGCCAGCAGCTTAGATCCAGCCTCCCTGTCGCAGTATTTT. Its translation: CASSLDPASLSQYF.

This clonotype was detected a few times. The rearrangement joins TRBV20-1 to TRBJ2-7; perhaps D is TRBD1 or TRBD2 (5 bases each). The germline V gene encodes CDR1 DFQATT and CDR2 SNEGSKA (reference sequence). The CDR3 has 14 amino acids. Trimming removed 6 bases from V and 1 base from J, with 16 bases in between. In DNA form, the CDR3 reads TGCAGTGCGCAAGGTAGGGACCGGTCCTACGAGCAGTACTTC. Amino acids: CSAQGRDRSYEQYF.

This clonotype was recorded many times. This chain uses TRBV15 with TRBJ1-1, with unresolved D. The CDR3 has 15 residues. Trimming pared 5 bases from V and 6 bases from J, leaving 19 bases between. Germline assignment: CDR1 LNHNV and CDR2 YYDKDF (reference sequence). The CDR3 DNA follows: TGTGCCACCAGCCCTCGGGGTCCGAGGGAGCCTGAAGCTTTCTTT. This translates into CATSPRGPREPEAFF. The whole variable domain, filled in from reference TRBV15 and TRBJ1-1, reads DAMVIQNPRYQVTQFGKPVTLSCSQTLNHNVMYWYQQKSSQAPKLLFHYYDKDFNNEADTPDNFQSRRPNTSFCFLDIRSPGLGDTAMYLCATSPRGPREPEAFFGQGTRLTVV.

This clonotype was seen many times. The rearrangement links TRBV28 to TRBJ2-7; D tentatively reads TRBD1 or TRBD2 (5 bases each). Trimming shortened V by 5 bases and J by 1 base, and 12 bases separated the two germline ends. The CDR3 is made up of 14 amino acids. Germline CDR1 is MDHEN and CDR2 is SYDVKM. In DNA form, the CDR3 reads TGTGCCAGCAGTAGCCGGGGCTGGTCCTACGAGCAGTACTTC. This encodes CASSSRGWSYEQYF.

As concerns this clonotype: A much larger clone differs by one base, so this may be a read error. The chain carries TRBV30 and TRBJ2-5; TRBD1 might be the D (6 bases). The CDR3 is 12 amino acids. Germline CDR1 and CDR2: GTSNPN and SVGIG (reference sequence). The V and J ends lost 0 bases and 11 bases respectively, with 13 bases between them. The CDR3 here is CAWSVQGGEQYF. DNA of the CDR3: TGTGCCTGGAGTGTACAGGGTGGTGAGCAGTACTTC.

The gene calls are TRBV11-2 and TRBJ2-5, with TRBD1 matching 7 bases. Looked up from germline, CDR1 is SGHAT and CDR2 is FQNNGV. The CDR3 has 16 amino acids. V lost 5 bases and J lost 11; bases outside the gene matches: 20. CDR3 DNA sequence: TGTGCCAGCAGCATCAGGGGGACGCTGATTTACAATGAGCAGTACTTC. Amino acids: CASSIRGTLIYNEQYF.

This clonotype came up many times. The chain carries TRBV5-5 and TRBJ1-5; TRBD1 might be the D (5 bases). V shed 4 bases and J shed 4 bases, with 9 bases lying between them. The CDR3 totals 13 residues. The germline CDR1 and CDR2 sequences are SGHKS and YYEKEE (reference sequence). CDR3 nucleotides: TGTGCCAGCAGCGATACAGGAAATCAGCCCCAGCATTTT. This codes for CASSDTGNQPQHF. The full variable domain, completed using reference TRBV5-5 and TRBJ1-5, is DAGVTQSPTHLIKTRGQQVTLRCSPISGHKSVSWYQQVLGQGPQFIFQYYEKEERGRGNFPDRFSARQFPNYSSELNVNALLLGDSALYLCASSDTGNQPQHFGDGTRLSIL.

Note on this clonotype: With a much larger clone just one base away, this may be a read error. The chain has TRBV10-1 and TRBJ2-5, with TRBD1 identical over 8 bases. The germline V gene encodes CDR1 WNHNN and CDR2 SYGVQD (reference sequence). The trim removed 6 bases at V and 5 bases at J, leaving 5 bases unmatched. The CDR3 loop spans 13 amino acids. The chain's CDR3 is CASRERQGETQYF. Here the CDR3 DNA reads TGCGCCAGCAGGGAAAGACAGGGGGAGACCCAGTACTTC.

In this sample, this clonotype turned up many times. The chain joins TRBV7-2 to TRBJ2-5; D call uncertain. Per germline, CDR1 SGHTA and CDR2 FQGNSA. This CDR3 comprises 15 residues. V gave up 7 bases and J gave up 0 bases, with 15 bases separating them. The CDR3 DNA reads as TGTGCCAGCACTGGGGTGAGGAGCTACCAAGAGACCCAGTACTTC. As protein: CASTGVRSYQETQYF.

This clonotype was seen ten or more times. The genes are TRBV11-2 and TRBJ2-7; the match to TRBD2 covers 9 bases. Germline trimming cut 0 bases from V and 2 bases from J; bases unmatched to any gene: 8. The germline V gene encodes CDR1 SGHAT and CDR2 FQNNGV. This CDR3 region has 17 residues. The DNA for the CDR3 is TGTGCCAGCAGCTTAGATCCGGGTAGCGGGGGCCCCTACGAGCAGTACTTC. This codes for CASSLDPGSGGPYEQYF. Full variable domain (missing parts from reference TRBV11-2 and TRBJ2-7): EAGVAQSPRYKIIEKRQSVAFWCNPISGHATLYWYQQILGQGPKLLIQFQNNGVVDDSQLPKDRFSAERLKGVDSTLKIQPAKLEDSAVYLCASSLDPGSGGPYEQYFGPGTRLTVT.

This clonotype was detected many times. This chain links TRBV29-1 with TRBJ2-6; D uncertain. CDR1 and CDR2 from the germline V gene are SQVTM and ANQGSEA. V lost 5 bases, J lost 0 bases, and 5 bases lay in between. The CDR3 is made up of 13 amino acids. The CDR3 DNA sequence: TGCAGCGTTTGGGCCTCTGGGGCCAACGTCCTGACTTTC. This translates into CSVWASGANVLTF.

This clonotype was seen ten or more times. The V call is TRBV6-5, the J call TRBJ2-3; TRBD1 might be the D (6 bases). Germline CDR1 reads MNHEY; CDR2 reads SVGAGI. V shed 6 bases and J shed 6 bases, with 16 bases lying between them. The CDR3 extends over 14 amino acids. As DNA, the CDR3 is TGTGCCAGCAGAAAAGGACAGACCGGGGATACGCAGTATTTT. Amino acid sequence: CASRKGQTGDTQYF.

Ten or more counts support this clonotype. The CDR3 loop is CASSQYGGGTDTQYF. DNA of the CDR3: TGTGCCAGCAGTCAATATGGAGGTGGCACAGATACGCAGTATTTT. This rearrangement joins TRBV6-2 or TRBV6-3 to TRBJ2-3; a weak D match, TRBD2 (5 bases). Germline loops: CDR1 MNHEY, CDR2 SVGEGT. CDR3 length: 15 amino acids. The V gene lost 5 bases and the J gene lost 1 base, with 13 bases spanning the gap.

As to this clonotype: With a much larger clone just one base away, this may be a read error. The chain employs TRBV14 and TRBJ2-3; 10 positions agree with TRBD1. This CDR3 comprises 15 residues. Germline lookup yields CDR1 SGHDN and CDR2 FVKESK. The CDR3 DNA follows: TGTACCAGTGGGAGGACCGGGACAGGGGAGGATACGCAGTATTTT. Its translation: CTSGRTGTGEDTQYF. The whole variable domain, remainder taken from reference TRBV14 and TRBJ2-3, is EAGVTQFPSHSVIEKGQTVTLRCDPISGHDNLYWYRRVMGKEIKFLLHFVKESKQDESGMPNNRFLAERTGGTYSTLKVQPAELEDSGVYFCTSGRTGTGEDTQYFGPGTRLTVL.

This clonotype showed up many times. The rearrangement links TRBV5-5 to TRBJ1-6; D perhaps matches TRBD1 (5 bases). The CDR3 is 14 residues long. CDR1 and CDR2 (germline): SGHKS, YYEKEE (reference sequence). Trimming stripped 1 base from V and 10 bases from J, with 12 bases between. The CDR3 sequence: CASSLWQGNSPLHF. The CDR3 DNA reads TGTGCCAGCAGCTTGTGGCAGGGAAACTCACCCCTCCACTTT.

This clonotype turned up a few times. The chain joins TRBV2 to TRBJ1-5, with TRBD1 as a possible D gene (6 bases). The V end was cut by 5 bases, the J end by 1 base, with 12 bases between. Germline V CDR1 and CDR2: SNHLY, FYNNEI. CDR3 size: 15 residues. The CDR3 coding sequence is TGTGCCAGCAGTAACCAGGGGTCAAGCAATCAGCCCCAGCATTTT. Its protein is CASSNQGSSNQPQHF.